The 15 T cell receptor beta chains reported below all come from one sample, sequenced in a study of T-cell memory formation after mild COVID-19. TCRdb reprocessed the 5' RACE reads via MiXCR and lists one record per CDR3 protein. The repertoire holds 430,000 or so distinct CDR3 sequences, with around 25% as singletons. The sample was PBMCs or a T cell subset sorted from them (not recorded which). These receptor sequences come from an adult woman who had mild COVID-19 (a few samples of this study predate the infection). Cell type and time point are not known.

As DNA, the CDR3 is TGTGCCAGCAGCTTTGGTTGGGAAAGGGCCACCATATATTTT. Translating gives CASSFGWERATIYF. V usage is TRBV7-8 and J usage is TRBJ1-3; D is uncertain. V lost 3 bases and J 9 bases, leaving 15 bases between the germline ends. This CDR3 spans 14 amino acids. CDR1 is SGHVS and CDR2 is FQNEAQ in the germline V gene.

This clonotype was observed at least ten times. This chain links TRBV28 with TRBJ2-4; 11 nucleotides line up with TRBD2. Looked up from germline, CDR1 is MDHEN and CDR2 is SYDVKM. The V and J ends lost 5 bases and 1 base, in that order; junction bases with no gene match: 4. This CDR3 region has 16 residues. CDR3 sequence reads: CASSLPSGRAKNIQYF. The CDR3 DNA sequence: TGTGCCAGCAGTCTCCCTAGCGGGAGGGCCAAAAACATTCAGTACTTC. Using reference TRBV28 and TRBJ2-4 for the parts outside the CDR3, the full variable domain is DVKVTQSSRYLVKRTGEKVFLECVQDMDHENMFWYRQDPGLGLRLIYFSYDVKMKEKGDIPEGYSVSREKKERFSLILESASTNQTSMYLCASSLPSGRAKNIQYFGAGTRLSVL.

Points on this clonotype: A junction end diverges from the germline sequence, so it may reflect a read error. The V and J genes are TRBV20-1 and TRBJ1-6, with D maybe TRBD1 (6 bases). The CDR3 runs to 12 residues. CDR1 and CDR2 from the germline V gene are DFQATT and SNEGSKA (reference sequence). The DNA for the CDR3 is TGCAGTCCTAGGGGGGATAATTCACCCCTCCACTTT. This translates into CSPRGDNSPLHF.

This clonotype has just a few counts. CDR3 residues: CASSLEGSGALETQYF. The CDR3 DNA is TGCGCCAGCAGCTTGGAAGGTAGCGGGGCCCTAGAGACCCAGTACTTC. The rearrangement joins TRBV5-1 to TRBJ2-5; 8 bases map to TRBD2. CDR3 size: 16 residues. Trimming cost V 0 bases and J 4 bases; bases outside gene matches: 8. Germline V CDR1 and CDR2: SGHRS, YFSETQ.

The genes are TRBV7-2 and TRBJ1-3, with D perhaps matching TRBD1 (5 bases). V dropped 6 bases and J dropped 3 bases, with 21 bases sitting between them. Germline V gives CDR1 SGHTA, CDR2 FQGNSA. The CDR3 runs 17 residues. The CDR3 spells CASRRSGGLLYGNTIYF. The CDR3 bases are TGTGCCAGCAGGCGATCGGGGGGTCTTCTTTATGGAAACACCATATATTTT.

The chain has TRBV27 and TRBJ2-7; 13 positions match TRBD2. The germline gives CDR1 MNHEY, CDR2 SMNVEV (reference sequence). The CDR3 is 15 residues long. V was pared by 3 bases and J by 4 bases, with 3 bases of the junction left unmatched. CDR3 loop: CASSFGLAGEYEQYF. CDR3 DNA: TGTGCCAGCAGTTTCGGACTAGCGGGGGAGTACGAGCAGTACTTC.

The sample holds many counts of this clonotype. V and J are TRBV7-2 and TRBJ1-2, with unresolved D. The germline gives CDR1 SGHTA, CDR2 FQGNSA. With 3 bases removed from V and 0 bases from J, the gap between germline ends came to 5 bases. This CDR3 spans 13 amino acids. Here the CDR3 reads CASSFTTNYGYTF. Written as DNA, the CDR3 is TGTGCCAGCAGCTTCACTACTAACTATGGCTACACCTTC. The variable domain in full, completed from reference TRBV7-2 and TRBJ1-2, reads GAGVSQSPSNKVTEKGKDVELRCDPISGHTALYWYRQSLGQGLEFLIYFQGNSAPDKSGLPSDRFSAERTGGSVSTLTIQRTQQEDSAVYLCASSFTTNYGYTFGSGTRLTVV.

The chain couples TRBV4-1 to TRBJ1-6, with 8 bases matching TRBD1. The germline V gene encodes CDR1 MGHRA and CDR2 YSYEKL. The CDR3 spans 17 residues. V dropped 0 bases and J dropped 10; count of bases not matched to a gene: 11. In DNA form, the CDR3 reads TGCGCCAGCAGCCAAGAGGACAGGGCTATATCTGACTCACCCCTCCACTTT. It is translated as CASSQEDRAISDSPLHF.

The chain links TRBV7-6 to TRBJ2-1; possible D gene TRBD1, 5 bases. CDR1 SGHVS and CDR2 FNYEAQ come from the germline V gene. This CDR3 spans 14 amino acids. V was clipped by 1 base and J by 6 bases, with 10 bases between them. In nucleotides, the CDR3 is TGTGCCAGCAGCTTAGAGGCTAGGGGCAATGAGCAGTTCTTC. Translating gives CASSLEARGNEQFF.

This clonotype was observed a handful of times. This chain connects TRBV7-2 to TRBJ2-7, with a possible D match to TRBD2 (6 bases). V lost 8 bases and J 5 bases, leaving 16 bases between the germline ends. Germline V gene lookup returns CDR1 SGHTA and CDR2 FQGNSA. This CDR3 is 13 amino acids long. CDR3 DNA: TGTGCCAGCGGTAGGAAGGGCGGGAACGAGCAGTACTTC. It codes for CASGRKGGNEQYF.

The table lists this clonotype with many counts. This sequence joins TRBV7-2 and TRBJ2-3, with 9 bases matching TRBD2. CDR1 and CDR2 from the germline V gene are SGHTA and FQGNSA. J lost 0 bases, V lost 5 bases, and 3 bases had no gene match. The CDR3 consists of 15 residues. CDR3 amino acids: CASSLGLASTDTQYF. The CDR3 coding sequence is TGTGCCAGCAGCCTAGGACTAGCGAGCACAGATACGCAGTATTTT.

The CDR3 spells CSVRAGGPVETQYF. The CDR3, as DNA: TGCAGCGTTAGGGCGGGAGGGCCCGTAGAGACCCAGTACTTC. The chain has TRBV29-1 and TRBJ2-5; 9 bases are a match to TRBD2. V gave up 5 bases and J gave up 4 bases; unmatched junction bases: 8. The CDR3 is 14 amino acids. The germline CDR1 and CDR2 sequences are SQVTM and ANQGSEA.

V gene TRBV19 combines with J gene TRBJ2-1; possible D gene TRBD2, 5 bases. The CDR3 extends over 11 amino acids. Trimming took 6 bases from V and 7 from J, leaving 7 bases between them. CDR1 and CDR2 (germline): LNHDA, SQIVND (reference sequence). The CDR3 DNA reads TGTGCCAGTAGATGGGAGAATGAGCAGTTCTTC. Amino acid sequence: CASRWENEQFF. Combining the CDR3 with reference TRBV19 and TRBJ2-1 gives the whole variable domain DGGITQSPKYLFRKEGQNVTLSCEQNLNHDAMYWYRQDPGQGLRLIYYSQIVNDFQKGDIAEGYSVSREKKESFPLTVTSAQKNPTAFYLCASRWENEQFFGPGTRLTVL.

This chain links TRBV4-1 with TRBJ2-1; TRBD1 or TRBD2 may be the D gene (5 bases each). Trimming took 0 bases from V and 4 from J, leaving 19 bases between them. CDR1 and CDR2 from the germline V gene are MGHRA and YSYEKL. The CDR3 has 18 residues. This CDR3 reads CASSQDPAGSVGYNEQFF. CDR3 coding DNA: TGCGCCAGCAGCCAAGATCCTGCAGGGAGCGTGGGTTACAATGAGCAGTTCTTC.

The chain uses TRBV5-1 and TRBJ2-2; D call uncertain. The CDR3 is made up of 15 amino acids. Between the trimmed V and J ends, which lost 3 bases and 1 base, there was a span of 10 bases. Germline V gene data show CDR1 as SGHRS and CDR2 as YFSETQ. This chain's CDR3 is CASSSFKENTGELFF. Here the CDR3 DNA reads TGCGCCAGCAGCTCCTTCAAGGAGAACACCGGGGAGCTGTTTTTT.